The source of this T cell receptor (beta chain) is a study of Ad26.COV2.S vaccination and SARS-CoV-2 variants. Study overall: Ad26.COV2.S, an intramuscular injection, was given once or twice 56 days apart.

Treatment reported: 15 to 20 received Ad26.COV2.S at low or high dose, single or two shots; a few received placebo; per-sample allocation not given. All samples were drawn on day 63, counting from the first vaccine or placebo injection. Vaccination used an Ad26 vector expressing Wuhan-strain SARS-CoV-2 spike. V trimming: 4 bases; J trimming: 4 bases; junction bases outside the gene matches: 13. Germline V CDR1 and CDR2: SGHNT, YYREEE (reference sequence). The CDR3 has 17 amino acids. Overall study results and limits: An underestimation of total T cell responses may have resulted from the TCR breadth and depth analyses.

This clone has only one observation. The antigen remains unidentified. Sequencing was performed with immunoSEQ multiplex PCR; in TCRdb, only in-frame clones are kept and a portion is missing. This sample has roughly 500,000 clones, with roughly nine tenths found just once. The sample in question was peripheral blood, obtained in a trial of Ad26.COV2.S vaccine versus placebo. The TCR was taken from a person aged 18 to 59 who received the Ad26.COV2.S COVID-19 vaccine or a placebo. This rearrangement joins TRBV5-4 to TRBJ2-3; the match to TRBD2 covers 9 bases. DNA for the CDR3: TGTGCCAGCAGCCCCGAGGGTAGCGGGAGAGGGCCAGATACGCAGTATTTT. Its protein is CASSPEGSGRGPDTQYF. Using reference TRBV5-4 and TRBJ2-3 for the parts outside the CDR3, the full variable domain is ETGVTQSPTHLIKTRGQQVTLRCSSQSGHNTVSWYQQALGQGPQFIFQYYREEENGRGNFPPRFSGLQFPNYSSELNVNALELDDSALYLCASSPEGSGRGPDTQYFGPGTRLTVL.